A selection of T cell receptor beta chains follows, all from one sample in a study of coeliac disease. The assay was immunoSEQ multiplex PCR, and TCRdb's table has in-frame clones only and misses some. The top ten hold around 40% of the sample, which has under 3,500 clones, around 60% seen once. Material for sequencing was intraepithelial lymphocytes from the gut. These TCRs come from a woman between 40 and 50 years old. The CDR3 runs from the conserved cysteine through the conserved F or W. A D gene is named only where the DNA matches it firmly. Expanded clones get a size class; other rows say once, few or many, or leave the size out.

d_gene	v_gene	abundance	j_gene	CDR3nt	CDR3aa
NA	TRBV5-1	NA	TRBJ2-7	TGCGCCAGCAGCGGACAAGCTCTCTACGAGCAGTACTTC	CASSGQALYEQYF
TRBD2	TRBV5-1	few	TRBJ2-3	TGCGCCAGCAGCCGGGATAGCGGGGGTTCCACAGATACGCAGTATTTT	CASSRDSGGSTDTQYF
NA	TRBV14	NA	TRBJ2-7	TGTGCCAGCAGCCAGCTCCTGTCAGGGGTACAGTACTTC	CASSQLLSGVQYF
NA	TRBV7-5	NA	TRBJ1-2	TGTGCCAGAACGGAGATCGTAGGAAAGACCTATGGCTACACCTTC	CARTEIVGKTYGYTF
NA	TRBV10-1	few	TRBJ1-1	TGCGCCAGCAACAACAGGTTAACTGAAGCTTTCTTT	CASNNRLTEAFF
NA	TRBV5-5	NA	TRBJ2-7	TGTGCCAGCAGCTTCCGTTACGAGCAGTACTTC	CASSFRYEQYF
TRBD1	TRBV28	NA	TRBJ2-7	TGTGCCAGCAGTTTTGACCGGGACAGGGGATTGTACGAGCAGTACTTC	CASSFDRDRGLYEQYF
TRBD2	TRBV15	NA	TRBJ2-5	TGTGCCACCAGCAGAGATCGGGCCGGACTAGTGGGTCCCCACCAAGAGACCCAGTACTTC	CATSRDRAGLVGPHQETQYF
TRBD1	TRBV5-4	NA	TRBJ2-2	TGTGCCAGCAGCTCCGGGACAGGCAACACCGGGGAGCTGTTTTTT	CASSSGTGNTGELFF
NA	TRBV11-2	NA	TRBJ1-2	TGTGCCAGCAGCGAATTTACAGGGAACTATGGCTACACCTTC	CASSEFTGNYGYTF
TRBD2	TRBV10-3	NA	TRBJ2-3	TGTGCCATCAGGGGCCTAGCGGCTAGCACAGATACGCAGTATTTT	CAIRGLAASTDTQYF
NA	TRBV28	few	TRBJ2-2	TGTGCCAGCAGTTGGGGCGCCGGGGAGCTGTTTTTT	CASSWGAGELFF
NA	TRBV2	once	TRBJ2-5	TGTGCCAGCACGGGGTACCAAGAGACCCAGTACTTC	CASTGYQETQYF
NA	TRBV19	NA	TRBJ1-1	TGTGCCAGTAGTATAGAGTTGGGGGGTGGCACTGAAGCTTTCTTT	CASSIELGGGTEAFF
TRBD1	TRBV7-8	NA	TRBJ2-7	TGTGCCAGCAGCTTATCGCAGGGGGCGGTGAACGAGCAGTACTTC	CASSLSQGAVNEQYF
NA	TRBV9	NA	TRBJ2-3	TGTGCCAGCAGCCCCCAATCGGTGTCAACAGATACGCAGTATTTT	CASSPQSVSTDTQYF
TRBD1	TRBV6-1	few	TRBJ2-7	TGTGCCAGCAGGTTCGACAGGGGGCTTGGGGAGCAGTACTTC	CASRFDRGLGEQYF
NA	TRBV7-2	NA	TRBJ1-2	TGTGCCAGCAGCTTCGGTAACTATGGCTACACCTTC	CASSFGNYGYTF
NA	TRBV18	medium-sized	TRBJ1-5	TGTGCCAGCTCACCGCCAACGGGAAGCCCTAGCAATCAGCCCCAGCATTTT	CASSPPTGSPSNQPQHF
TRBD2	TRBV7-3	few	TRBJ2-1	TGTGCCAGCAGCTTAAATTCGGGAGGATACAATGAGCAGTTCTTC	CASSLNSGGYNEQFF
NA	TRBV29-1	few	TRBJ2-6	TGCAGCGTTGAAGACACAGGTCTCTCTGGGGCCAACGTCCTGACTTTC	CSVEDTGLSGANVLTF
TRBD2	TRBV4-2	NA	TRBJ2-1	TGTGCCAGCAGCCAACAGCTAGCGGGAGGGCCCAATGAGCAGTTCTTC	CASSQQLAGGPNEQFF
NA	TRBV5-6	few	TRBJ2-7	TGTGCCAGCAGTCCCTGGACTGTCTCCTACGAGCAGTACTTC	CASSPWTVSYEQYF
TRBD1	TRBV29-1	NA	TRBJ2-7	TGCAGCGTTGTGCCAGGGGGAGACGAGCAGTACTTC	CSVVPGGDEQYF
TRBD2	TRBV5-1	NA	TRBJ2-2	TGCGCCAGCAGCGTTAGCGGGAGGTTGAATACCGGGGAGCTGTTTTTT	CASSVSGRLNTGELFF
TRBD1	TRBV4-3	NA	TRBJ1-2	TGCGCCAGCAGCCAAGATAGAGATGGACAGGTATATAACTATGGCTACACCTTC	CASSQDRDGQVYNYGYTF
NA	TRBV28	NA	TRBJ1-1	TGTGCCAGCAGCCCAGGTCCTGAAGCTTTCTTT	CASSPGPEAFF
NA	TRBV5-1	NA	TRBJ2-1	TGCGCCAGCAGCCCCGGAACAGGGAACAATGAGCAGTTCTTC	CASSPGTGNNEQFF
NA	TRBV7-2	NA	TRBJ2-1	TGTGCCAGCAGCTTAGGGCTAGCCACCTACAATGAGCAGTTCTTC	CASSLGLATYNEQFF
TRBD1	TRBV15	NA	TRBJ1-1	TGTGCCACCAGCGGAGCAACAGGGGTCGCGAACACTGAAGCTTTCTTT	CATSGATGVANTEAFF
TRBD1	TRBV6-1	NA	TRBJ1-2	TGTGCCAGCAGTCTTACGGGACAGGGGTTCTATGGCTACACCTTC	CASSLTGQGFYGYTF
NA	TRBV28	NA	TRBJ2-3	TGTGCCAGCATTAACCCGAGCGGGCCAAGCACAGATACGCAGTATTTT	CASINPSGPSTDTQYF
NA	TRBV30	NA	TRBJ2-6	TGTGCCTGGAGGGACATCTCTGGGGCCAACGTCCTGACTTTC	CAWRDISGANVLTF
NA	TRBV6-5	NA	TRBJ2-1	TGTGCCAGCAGACCGGGACATCCCAATGAGCAGTTCTTC	CASRPGHPNEQFF
TRBD2	TRBV9	NA	TRBJ2-3	TGTGCCAGCAGCTCCCAGACTAGCGGCACAGATACGCAGTATTTT	CASSSQTSGTDTQYF
NA	TRBV5-1	NA	TRBJ1-1	TGCGCCAGCAGCTTCAAGGGGCAGAACACTGAAGCTTTCTTT	CASSFKGQNTEAFF
TRBD1	TRBV7-9	NA	TRBJ1-4	TGTGCCAGCGCACCAGGGGTTGGGGGACAGCGAAATGAAAAACTGTTTTTT	CASAPGVGGQRNEKLFF
NA	TRBV5-1	NA	TRBJ2-1	TGCGCCAGCAGCGCACACCCGGGACTTCCCTACAATGAGCAGTTCTTC	CASSAHPGLPYNEQFF
NA	TRBV7-9	NA	TRBJ1-2	TGTGCCAGCAGCTTGGCAGAATATGGCTACACCTTC	CASSLAEYGYTF
NA	TRBV5-1	few	TRBJ1-1	TGCGCCAGCAGCCGGCCGCCTACAGGGTTCACTGAAGCTTTCTTT	CASSRPPTGFTEAFF
NA	TRBV4-3	NA	TRBJ1-1	TGCGCCAGCAGCCAAGATTTAAACAGGGAAGCTTTCTTT	CASSQDLNREAFF
NA	TRBV5-6	NA	TRBJ1-4	TGTGCCAGCAGCTTGGTCCCGGGGATATATCTCACAACTAATGAAAAACTGTTTTTT	CASSLVPGIYLTTNEKLFF
TRBD1	TRBV29-1	NA	TRBJ2-5	TGCAGCGTTGCCGGGACAGGGGCCTACACGGAGACCCAGTACTTC	CSVAGTGAYTETQYF
NA	TRBV9	NA	TRBJ2-3	TGTGCCAGCAGCTCACAGGGTCTGAGCACAGATACGCAGTATTTT	CASSSQGLSTDTQYF
TRBD1	TRBV9	NA	TRBJ2-7	TGTGCCAGCAGCGGTCGGGACAGGGTGGTGGACGAGCAGTACTTC	CASSGRDRVVDEQYF
NA	TRBV21-1	large	TRBJ2-2	TGTGCCAGCAGCAAACACAGGGGGTCCGGGGAGCTGTTTTTT	CASSKHRGSGELFF
TRBD2	TRBV7-6	medium-sized	TRBJ2-7	TGTGCCAGCAGCTTTCAACGAGCGGGAAGTCCCTCCTACGAGCAGTACTTC	CASSFQRAGSPSYEQYF
NA	TRBV19	NA	TRBJ2-5	TGTGCCAGTAGCCATCGACAGGACCAAGAGACCCAGTACTTC	CASSHRQDQETQYF
NA	TRBV7-9	NA	TRBJ2-3	TGTGCCAGCAGCTTCCTCGGCACAGATACGCAGTATTTT	CASSFLGTDTQYF
NA	TRBV7-4	medium-sized	TRBJ2-7	TGTGCCAGCAGCTGGGAAACAGCACCCCGGGATTCCTACGAGCAGTACTTC	CASSWETAPRDSYEQYF
TRBD2	TRBV2	NA	TRBJ2-5	TGTGCCAGCGGGATAGCGGGAGCCAGGGCGGAAGAGACCCAGTACTTC	CASGIAGARAEETQYF
NA	TRBV15	NA	TRBJ2-2	TGTGCCACCGGGGGGGCGCTTTCTGGGGAGCTGTTTTTT	CATGGALSGELFF
NA	TRBV5-6	few	TRBJ2-3	TGTGCCAGCAGCCCGAGATGGAGCACAGATACGCAGTATTTT	CASSPRWSTDTQYF
NA	TRBV7-6	NA	TRBJ2-5	TGTGCCAGCAGCTCCCGAGAACAAGAGACCCAGTACTTC	CASSSREQETQYF
TRBD2	TRBV7-2	once	TRBJ2-1	TGTGCCAGCAGCTTAGTGGGGGGGGGATTCGATGAGCAGTTCTTC	CASSLVGGGFDEQFF
TRBD1	TRBV29-1	NA	TRBJ2-5	TGCAGCGTTGAAGAAGGACAGGGGGAAGAGACCCAGTACTTC	CSVEEGQGEETQYF
TRBD2	TRBV6-4	NA	TRBJ2-3	TGTGCCACTCTGCGGGGGGGGACAGATACGCAGTATTTT	CATLRGGTDTQYF
NA	TRBV25-1	NA	TRBJ2-6	TGTGCCAGCGCCACAGGGCCGAACGTCCTGACTTTC	CASATGPNVLTF
TRBD1	TRBV11-2	NA	TRBJ2-1	TGTGCCAGCAGCCCCGGGACAGAATACAATGAGCAGTTCTTC	CASSPGTEYNEQFF
TRBD1	TRBV5-5	medium-sized	TRBJ2-7	TGTGCCAGCAGCTCAAACAGGGGCCACGAGCAGTACTTC	CASSSNRGHEQYF